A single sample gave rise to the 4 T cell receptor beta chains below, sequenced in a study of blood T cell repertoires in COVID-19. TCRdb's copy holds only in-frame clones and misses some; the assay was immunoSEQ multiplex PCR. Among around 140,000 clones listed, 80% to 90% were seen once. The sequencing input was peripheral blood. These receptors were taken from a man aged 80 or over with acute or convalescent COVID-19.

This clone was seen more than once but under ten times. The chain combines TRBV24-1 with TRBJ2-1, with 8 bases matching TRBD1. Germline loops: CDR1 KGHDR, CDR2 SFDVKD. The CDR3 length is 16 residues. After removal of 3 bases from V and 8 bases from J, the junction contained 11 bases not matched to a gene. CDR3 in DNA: TGTGCCACCAGTGATAACCGGGACAGGCGCCTCCATGAGCAGTTCTTC. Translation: CATSDNRDRRLHEQFF.

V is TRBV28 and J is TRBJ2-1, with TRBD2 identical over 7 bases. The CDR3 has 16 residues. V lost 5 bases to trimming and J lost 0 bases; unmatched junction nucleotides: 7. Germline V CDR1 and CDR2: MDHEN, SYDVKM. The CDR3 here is CASSRAGPSSYNEQFF. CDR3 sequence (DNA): TGTGCCAGCAGTAGAGCGGGACCAAGCTCCTACAATGAGCAGTTCTTC. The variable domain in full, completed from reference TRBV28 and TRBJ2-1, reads DVKVTQSSRYLVKRTGEKVFLECVQDMDHENMFWYRQDPGLGLRLIYFSYDVKMKEKGDIPEGYSVSREKKERFSLILESASTNQTSMYLCASSRAGPSSYNEQFFGPGTRLTVL.

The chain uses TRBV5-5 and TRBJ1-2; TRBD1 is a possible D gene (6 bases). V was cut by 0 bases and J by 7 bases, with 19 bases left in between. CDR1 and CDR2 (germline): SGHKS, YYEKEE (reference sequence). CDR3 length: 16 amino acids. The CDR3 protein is CASSLVGTRGATGYTF. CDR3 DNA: TGTGCCAGCAGCTTGGTGGGAACGCGGGGGGCGACTGGCTACACCTTC.

The CDR3 DNA reads TGTGCCAGCAGTTTATTGGGGGGTAGCTACACCTTC. Protein product: CASSLLGGSYTF. The chain employs TRBV28 and TRBJ1-2; TRBD1 might be the D (5 bases). Deletions cut 1 base from V and 9 bases from J, with 9 bases between. The CDR3 length is 12 residues. Per the germline V gene, CDR1 is MDHEN and CDR2 is SYDVKM.